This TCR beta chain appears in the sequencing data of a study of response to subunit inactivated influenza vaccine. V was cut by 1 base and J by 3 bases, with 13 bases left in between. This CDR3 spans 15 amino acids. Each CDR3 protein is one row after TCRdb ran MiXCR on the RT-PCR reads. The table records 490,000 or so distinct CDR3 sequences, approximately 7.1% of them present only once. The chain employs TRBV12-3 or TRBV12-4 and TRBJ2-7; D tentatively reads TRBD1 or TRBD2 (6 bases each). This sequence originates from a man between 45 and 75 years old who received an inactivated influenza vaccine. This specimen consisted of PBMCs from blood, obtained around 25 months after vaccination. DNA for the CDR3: TGTGCCAGCAGTTTAGGTGGGGGGCGCCTCTACGAGCAGTACTTC. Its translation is CASSLGGGRLYEQYF.